The source of this T cell receptor beta chain is a study of beta chain features in type 1 diabetes. Broader study findings: Among type 1 diabetes patients, VDJ junctions had fewer insertions and more deletions.

As every portion of the isolated RNA was reverse transcribed, the sequencing read expressed TCRB transcripts. Method: immunoSEQ multiplex PCR; TCRdb's copy keeps in-frame clones and lacks some. There are fewer than 250,000 clones in the sample; 9.6% occur only once, and 0.03% to 0.04% lies in the top ten. CDR1 is SGDLS, CDR2 YYNGEE, per germline. Trimming at V came to 1 base and at J to 2 bases, leaving 7 bases not matched to a gene. This CDR3 comprises 16 residues. In its sample, this clone was seen a few times. Its antigen is undetermined. The chain recombines TRBV9 with TRBJ2-3, with 7 bases identical to TRBD1. The receptor was isolated from a woman aged 18-29 years in good health. The sample consisted of naive CD4+ T cells from blood. This chain's CDR3 is CASSVRQGLDTDTQYF. The CDR3 DNA reads as TGTGCCAGCAGCGTAAGACAGGGTCTAGACACAGATACGCAGTATTTT.